The clone carrying this T cell receptor (beta chain) was recorded at least ten times. Antigen unknown. These data come from a study of response to subunit inactivated influenza vaccine. Study-level findings and limits: Few new T cells, the authors suggested, are recruited by each seasonal influenza vaccination.

This CDR3 has 11 residues. TCRdb ran MiXCR on the RT-PCR reads and lists one entry per CDR3 protein. The sample includes 500,000 to 550,000 distinct CDR3 sequences, about 7.6% seen only once; the top ten take 10% to 15%. The receptor comes from a man between 50 and 69 years old who received an inactivated influenza vaccine. The material sequenced was PBMCs from blood, taken roughly 24 months after vaccination. The J gene is TRBJ1-5, the V gene TRBV21-1. TRBV21-1 is listed as a pseudogene. CDR3 sequence: CASPSLGPQHF. CDR3 DNA: TGTGCCAGCCCCTCCCTCGGGCCCCAGCATTTT.